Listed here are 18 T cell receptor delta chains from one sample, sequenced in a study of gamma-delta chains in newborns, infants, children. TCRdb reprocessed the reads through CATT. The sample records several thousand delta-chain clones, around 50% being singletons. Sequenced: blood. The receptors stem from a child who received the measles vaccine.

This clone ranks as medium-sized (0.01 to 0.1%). The CDR3 nucleotides are TGTGCTCTTGGGGAACCCGTCCGTAGTCTACACGGTATACGCACCGATAAACTCATCTTT. Translation: CALGEPVRSLHGIRTDKLIF. The J gene is TRDJ1, the V gene TRDV1; weak D call: TRDD3 (5 bases). The V gene lost 1 base and the J gene lost 1 base, with 25 bases spanning the gap. Germline values: CDR1 TSWWSYY, CDR2 QGS. The CDR3 contains 20 residues.

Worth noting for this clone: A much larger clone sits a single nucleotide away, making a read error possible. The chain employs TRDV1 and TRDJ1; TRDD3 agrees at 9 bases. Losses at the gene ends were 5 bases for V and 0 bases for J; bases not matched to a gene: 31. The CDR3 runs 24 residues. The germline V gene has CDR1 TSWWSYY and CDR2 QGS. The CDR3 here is CALGLRGLPGGIHLTPGYTDKLIF. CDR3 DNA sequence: TGTGCTCTTGGGCTAAGAGGCCTTCCTGGGGGGATACACCTTACACCCGGGTACACCGATAAACTCATCTTT.

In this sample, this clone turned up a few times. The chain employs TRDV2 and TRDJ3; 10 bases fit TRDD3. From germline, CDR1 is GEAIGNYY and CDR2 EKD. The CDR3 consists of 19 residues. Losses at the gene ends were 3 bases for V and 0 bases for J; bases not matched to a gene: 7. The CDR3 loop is CACDAMGDTSSWDTRQMFF. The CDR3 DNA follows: TGTGCCTGTGACGCTATGGGGGATACAAGCTCCTGGGACACCCGACAGATGTTTTTC.

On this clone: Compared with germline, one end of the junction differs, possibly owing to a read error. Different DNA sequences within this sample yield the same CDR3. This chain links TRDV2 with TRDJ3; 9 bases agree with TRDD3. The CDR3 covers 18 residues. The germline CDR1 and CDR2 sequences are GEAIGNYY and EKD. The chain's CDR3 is CARDTGGYSSWDTRQMFF. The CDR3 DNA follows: TGTGCCCGTGACACCGGGGGATACAGCTCCTGGGACACCCGACAGATGTTTTTC.

The DNA for the CDR3 is TGTGCCTGTGACGCAACGACTGGGGGATACGTTCAAAGCTCCTGGGACACCCGACAGATGTTTTTC. It codes for CACDATTGGYVQSSWDTRQMFF. The V gene is TRDV2, the J gene TRDJ3, with TRDD3 matching 13 bases. J lost 0 bases, V lost 3 bases, and 13 bases had no gene match. The CDR3 is 22 residues long. Germline loops: CDR1 GEAIGNYY, CDR2 EKD.

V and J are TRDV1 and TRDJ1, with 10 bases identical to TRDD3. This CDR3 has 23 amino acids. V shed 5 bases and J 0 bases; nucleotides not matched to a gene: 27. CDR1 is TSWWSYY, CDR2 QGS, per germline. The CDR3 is CALGNAFPYTGGWVRRDTDKLIF. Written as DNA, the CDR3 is TGTGCTCTTGGGAACGCCTTCCCATATACTGGGGGATGGGTTCGGAGGGACACCGATAAACTCATCTTT.

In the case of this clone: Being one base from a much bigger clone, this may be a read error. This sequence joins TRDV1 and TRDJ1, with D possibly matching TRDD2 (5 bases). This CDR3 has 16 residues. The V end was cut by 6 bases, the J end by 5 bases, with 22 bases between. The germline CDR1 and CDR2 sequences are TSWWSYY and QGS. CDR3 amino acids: CALGPDYPYPVDKLIF. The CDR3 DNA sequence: TGTGCTCTTGGTCCGGACTACCCCTACCCAGTGGATAAACTCATCTTT.

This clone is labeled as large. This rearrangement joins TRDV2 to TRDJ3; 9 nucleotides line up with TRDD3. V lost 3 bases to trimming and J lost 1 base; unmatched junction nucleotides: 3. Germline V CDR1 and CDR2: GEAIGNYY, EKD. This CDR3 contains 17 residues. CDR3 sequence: CACDHTGGSWDTRQMFF. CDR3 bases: TGTGCCTGTGACCATACTGGGGGATCCTGGGACACCCGACAGATGTTTTTC.

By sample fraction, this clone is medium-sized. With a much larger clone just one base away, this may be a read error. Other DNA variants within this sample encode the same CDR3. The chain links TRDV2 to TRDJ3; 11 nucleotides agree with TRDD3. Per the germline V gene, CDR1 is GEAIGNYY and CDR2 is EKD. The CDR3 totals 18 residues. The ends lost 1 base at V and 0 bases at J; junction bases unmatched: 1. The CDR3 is CACDTGGYGSWDTRQMFF. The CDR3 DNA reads TGTGCCTGTGACACTGGGGGATACGGCTCCTGGGACACCCGACAGATGTTTTTC.

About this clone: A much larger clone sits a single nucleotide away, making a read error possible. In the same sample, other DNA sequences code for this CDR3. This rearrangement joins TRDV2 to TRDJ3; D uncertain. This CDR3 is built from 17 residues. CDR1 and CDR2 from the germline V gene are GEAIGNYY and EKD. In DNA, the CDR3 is TGTGCCTGCGACACCGCCCAGTTCTCCTGGGACACCCGACAGATGTTTTTC. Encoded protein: CACDTAQFSWDTRQMFF.

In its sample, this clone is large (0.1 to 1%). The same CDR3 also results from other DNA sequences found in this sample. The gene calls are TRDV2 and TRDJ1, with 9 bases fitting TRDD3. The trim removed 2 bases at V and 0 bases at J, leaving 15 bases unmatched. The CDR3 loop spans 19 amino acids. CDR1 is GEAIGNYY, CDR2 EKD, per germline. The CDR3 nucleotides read TGTGCCTGTGACATGTTGGGGGATATGAGGGGCCACAACACCGATAAACTCATCTTT. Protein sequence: CACDMLGDMRGHNTDKLIF.

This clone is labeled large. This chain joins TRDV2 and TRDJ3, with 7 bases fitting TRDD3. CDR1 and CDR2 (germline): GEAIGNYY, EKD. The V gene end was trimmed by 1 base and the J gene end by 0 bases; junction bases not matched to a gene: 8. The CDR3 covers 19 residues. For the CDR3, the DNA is TGTGCCTGTGACACGCTGGGGGGTAGACTCTCCTGGGACACCCGACAGATGTTTTTC. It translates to CACDTLGGRLSWDTRQMFF.

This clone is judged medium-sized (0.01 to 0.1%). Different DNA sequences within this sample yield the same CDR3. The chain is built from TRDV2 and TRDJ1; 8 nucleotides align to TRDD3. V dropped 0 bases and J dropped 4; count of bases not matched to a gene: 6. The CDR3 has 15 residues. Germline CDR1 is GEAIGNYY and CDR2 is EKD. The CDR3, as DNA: TGTGCCTGTGACACCTGGGGGATTAAGAGCGATAAACTCATCTTT. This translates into CACDTWGIKSDKLIF.

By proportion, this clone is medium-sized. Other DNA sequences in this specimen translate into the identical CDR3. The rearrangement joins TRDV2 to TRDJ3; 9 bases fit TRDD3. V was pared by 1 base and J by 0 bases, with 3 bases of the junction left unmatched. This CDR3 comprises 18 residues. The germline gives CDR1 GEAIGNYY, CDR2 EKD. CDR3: CACDTVLGDSWDTRQMFF. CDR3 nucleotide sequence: TGTGCCTGTGACACAGTACTGGGGGACTCCTGGGACACCCGACAGATGTTTTTC.

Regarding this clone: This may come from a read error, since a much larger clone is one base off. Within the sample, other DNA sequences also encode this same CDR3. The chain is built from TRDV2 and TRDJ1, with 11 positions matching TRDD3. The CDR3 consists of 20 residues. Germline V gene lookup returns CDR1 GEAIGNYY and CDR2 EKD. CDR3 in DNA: TGTGCCTGTGACACCATGAGTACTGGGGGATATGCCCTTTACACCGATAAACTCATCTTC. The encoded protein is CACDTMSTGGYALYTDKLIF.

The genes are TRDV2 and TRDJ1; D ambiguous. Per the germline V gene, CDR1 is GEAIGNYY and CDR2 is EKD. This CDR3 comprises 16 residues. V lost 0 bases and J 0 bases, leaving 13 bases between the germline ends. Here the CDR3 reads CACDTAWPSYTDKLIF. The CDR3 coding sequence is TGTGCCTGTGACACCGCCTGGCCCTCCTACACCGATAAACTCATCTTT.

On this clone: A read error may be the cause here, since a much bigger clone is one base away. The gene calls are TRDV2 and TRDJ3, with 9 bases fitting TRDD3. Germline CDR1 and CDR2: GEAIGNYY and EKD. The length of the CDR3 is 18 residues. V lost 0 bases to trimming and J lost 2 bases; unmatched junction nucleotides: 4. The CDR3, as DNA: TGTGCCTGTGACACCCTAATGGGGGATACCTGGGACACCCGACAGATGTTTTTC. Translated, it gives CACDTLMGDTWDTRQMFF.

In nucleotides, the CDR3 is TGTGCTCTCGAACCCCTCCTTCCTCCACTGGGGGATACCGGCACCGATAAACTCATCTTT. Translation gives CALEPLLPPLGDTGTDKLIF. The chain employs TRDV1 and TRDJ1; the match to TRDD3 covers 12 bases. The germline V gene has CDR1 TSWWSYY and CDR2 QGS. This CDR3 contains 20 residues. V was pared by 9 bases and J by 1 base, with 21 bases of the junction left unmatched.